This TCR beta chain was sequenced for a study of T cells after yellow fever vaccination. Findings and limits, study-wide: Detected again after the booster were most primary-vaccination clones, at approximately 95% CD4 and around 91% CD8.

This clonotype was detected only a few times. Its antigen remains unidentified. V was pared by 2 bases and J by 1 base, with 7 bases between. CDR3 size: 15 residues. Germline CDR1 and CDR2: SGHRS and YFSETQ. TCRdb re-called the 5' RACE reads with MiXCR, one entry per CDR3 protein. In the table there are 300,000 to 400,000 distinct CDR3 sequences, less than 9.5% of which are singletons. This chain uses TRBV5-1 with TRBJ2-6; D is uncertain. The sequence was collected from a man between 18 and 29 years old who received the YFV17D yellow fever vaccine. The sequenced sample was PBMCs, obtained roughly 46 days after the first yellow fever vaccination. DNA of the CDR3: TGCGCCAGCAGCTTAAGATTGTCTGGGGCCAACGTCCTGACTTTC. Translation gives CASSLRLSGANVLTF.